This T cell receptor (beta chain) was identified in a study of HIV-infected patients and healthy controls. This clonotype was seen ten or more times. Within a library made for alpha chains, this beta chain is off target, and its count is uninformative. Antiretroviral therapy had run roughly three months, about 14 weeks, before follow-up blood collection. The repertoire came from unfractionated whole blood and reflected all unsorted peripheral T cells. V shed 5 bases and J shed 7 bases, with 14 bases lying between them. This CDR3 comprises 13 residues. Germline V gene sequence: CDR1 MNHEY, CDR2 SMNVEV (reference sequence). cDNA was made from 500 ng RNA using alpha and beta constant primers. Separate chain-specific third strand synthesis with multiplexing indices produced the alpha and beta libraries. TCRdb redid the calling of the 5' RACE reads with MiXCR, one entry per CDR3 protein. Here the sample spans 8,100 or so distinct CDR3 sequences, around 6.7% being singletons.

The chain links TRBV27 to TRBJ1-1, with TRBD1 as a possible D gene (5 bases). The sample here was blood, taken during antiretroviral therapy. The receptor comes from an adult with HIV infection. The CDR3 spells CASSPPTGGEAFF. CDR3 nucleotide sequence: TGTGCCAGCAGTCCCCCGACCGGGGGTGAAGCTTTCTTT.